One sample yielded the 23 T cell receptor beta chains listed below, sequenced in a study of cytomegalovirus exposure and HLA in healthy donors. Profiled with immunoSEQ multiplex PCR; TCRdb holds only in-frame clones, not every one. The sample includes around 200,000 clones, about 86% of them seen just once. The sequencing sample was made of PBMCs. The receptor set was obtained from a woman aged 18-29 years in good health and CMV-seronegative.

The V gene is TRBV5-1, the J gene TRBJ1-1; D not certain. V gave up 2 bases and J gave up 1 base, with 15 bases separating them. Germline V gene data show CDR1 as SGHRS and CDR2 as YFSETQ. The CDR3 consists of 16 residues. The CDR3 reads CASSFRTLGGNTEAFF. CDR3 sequence (DNA): TGCGCCAGCAGCTTCAGGACCTTAGGAGGGAACACTGAAGCTTTCTTT.

V gene TRBV5-4 combines with J gene TRBJ2-7, with D possibly TRBD1 on 8 matching bases. The CDR3 contains 16 residues. Per the germline V gene, CDR1 is SGHNT and CDR2 is YYREEE (reference sequence). V was cut by 3 bases and J by 9 bases, with 25 bases left in between. The CDR3: CASSWGGTGGYSGQYF. CDR3 nucleotides: TGTGCCAGCAGCTGGGGGGGGACAGGAGGTTATTCTGGGCAGTACTTC.

This rearrangement joins TRBV10-3 to TRBJ1-5; the D is unclear. CDR1 and CDR2 from the germline V gene are ENHRY and SYGVKD. The V end was cut by 3 bases, the J end by 8 bases, with 11 bases between. CDR3 length equals 13 residues. The CDR3 region has the DNA TGTGCCATCAGTGACTCAAACTTGGAGCCCCAGCATTTT. Translating gives CAISDSNLEPQHF.

The V and J genes are TRBV5-6 and TRBJ2-3; 7 bases are shared with TRBD2. The CDR3 covers 16 residues. Germline-derived CDR1 and CDR2 are SGHDT and YYEEEE. V trimming: 0 bases; J trimming: 6 bases; junction bases outside the gene matches: 10. The CDR3 DNA sequence: TGTGCCAGCAGCTTGGACCTAGCGGTTTTTGGGGATACGCAGTATTTT. Translation: CASSLDLAVFGDTQYF.

This clone has only one observation. This rearrangement joins TRBV6-6 to TRBJ2-2; D remains unclear. Between the trimmed V and J ends, which lost 1 base and 5 bases, there was a span of 8 bases. Germline-derived CDR1 and CDR2 are MNHNY and SVGAGI (reference sequence). The CDR3 loop spans 14 amino acids. CDR3 nucleotide sequence: TGTGCCAGCAGTTACTTCCCTTCTACCGGGGAGCTGTTTTTT. Translating gives CASSYFPSTGELFF.

This sequence joins TRBV9 and TRBJ2-2; no firm D call. Trimming left V 0 bases short and J 3 bases short, with 15 bases between. From germline, CDR1 is SGDLS and CDR2 YYNGEE. The CDR3 extends over 17 amino acids. The CDR3 bases are TGTGCCAGCAGCGTAGACCCCGAGAGGCCAGACACCGGGGAGCTGTTTTTT. It yields the protein CASSVDPERPDTGELFF.

The V and J genes are TRBV5-4 and TRBJ2-1; 11 nucleotides line up with TRBD2. The germline gives CDR1 SGHNT, CDR2 YYREEE (reference sequence). There are 15 residues in the CDR3. Trimming at V came to 0 bases and at J to 8 bases, leaving 4 bases not matched to a gene. CDR3 sequence reads: CASSLALAGVDEQFF. DNA of the CDR3: TGTGCCAGCAGCTTGGCACTAGCGGGAGTAGATGAGCAGTTCTTC.

The J gene is TRBJ2-2, the V gene TRBV5-4, with a weak D call TRBD2 (6 bases). The germline V and J ends were trimmed by 2 bases and 7 bases, with 12 bases remaining between them. There are 14 residues in the CDR3. CDR1 is SGHNT and CDR2 is YYREEE in the germline V gene (reference sequence). CDR3: CASSFSVGGGELFF. Written as DNA, the CDR3 is TGTGCCAGCAGCTTCTCCGTGGGAGGCGGGGAGCTGTTTTTT.

V gene TRBV4-3 combines with J gene TRBJ2-2, with 7 bases aligning to TRBD1. V was clipped by 1 base and J by 6 bases; unmatched bases: 5. The CDR3 has 15 residues. Germline CDR1 and CDR2: LGHNA and YSLEER. The CDR3 region has the DNA TGCGCCAGCAGCCAAGTCACAGGGGTACCCGGGGAGCTGTTTTTT. Its protein product is CASSQVTGVPGELFF.

The V gene is TRBV27, the J gene TRBJ2-4; TRBD2 matches 8 bases. The length of the CDR3 is 13 residues. Germline CDR1 reads MNHEY; CDR2 reads SMNVEV (reference sequence). J gave up 7 bases and V 9 bases, and 8 bases lay outside the gene matches. CDR3 region: CASGAGGSNIQYF. CDR3 coding DNA: TGTGCCAGTGGGGCGGGGGGAAGTAACATTCAGTACTTC.

The rearrangement links TRBV28 to TRBJ1-5; 10 positions agree with TRBD1. Germline trimming cut 6 bases from V and 5 bases from J; bases unmatched to any gene: 4. CDR3 length equals 14 residues. Germline V lookup: CDR1 MDHEN, CDR2 SYDVKM. The CDR3 DNA sequence: TGTGCCAGCAGCCTGGGGACAGGGGATCAGCCCCAGCATTTT. It encodes CASSLGTGDQPQHF.

The chain joins TRBV29-1 to TRBJ1-1; no clear D gene. CDR1 and CDR2 from the germline V gene are SQVTM and ANQGSEA. V shed 2 bases and J shed 5 bases, with 9 bases lying between them. The CDR3 contains 12 residues. The CDR3 region is CSVELSSTEAFF. The DNA for the CDR3 is TGCAGCGTTGAACTGAGTAGTACTGAAGCTTTCTTT.

The V call is TRBV30, the J call TRBJ2-1; 7 bases are shared with TRBD2. The CDR3 contains 11 residues. In germline, CDR1 is GTSNPN, CDR2 SVGIG (reference sequence). Trimming cost V 3 bases and J 10 bases; bases outside gene matches: 3. CDR3 sequence (DNA): TGTGCCTGGAGAACGGGACTAGAGCAGTTCTTC. Translated, it gives CAWRTGLEQFF.

The chain couples TRBV11-2 to TRBJ2-5, with TRBD2 matching 7 bases. The CDR3 runs to 14 residues. Germline V gene data show CDR1 as SGHAT and CDR2 as FQNNGV. The J segment lost 2 bases and the V segment lost 6 bases, leaving 6 bases of the junction unmatched. CDR3: CASRPGGGQETQYF. The CDR3 DNA reads as TGTGCCAGCAGGCCAGGCGGGGGACAAGAGACCCAGTACTTC.

The chain carries TRBV7-8 and TRBJ2-3, with D maybe TRBD2 (6 bases). V was trimmed by 5 bases and J by 5 bases, leaving 14 bases between them. Germline V gives CDR1 SGHVS, CDR2 FQNEAQ. This CDR3 spans 14 amino acids. CDR3: CASSVGSRGDTQYF. For the CDR3, the DNA is TGTGCCAGCAGCGTGGGATCGCGGGGAGATACGCAGTATTTT. The complete variable domain, with remaining parts taken from reference TRBV7-8 and TRBJ2-3, reads GAGVSQSPRYKVAKRGQDVALRCDPISGHVSLFWYQQALGQGPEFLTYFQNEAQLDKSGLPSDRFFAERPEGSVSTLKIQRTQQEDSAVYLCASSVGSRGDTQYFGPGTRLTVL.

This rearrangement joins TRBV4-2 to TRBJ2-4; TRBD1 matches at 10 bases. Germline values: CDR1 LGHNA, CDR2 YNFKEQ. V lost 4 bases and J lost 8; bases outside the gene matches: 8. The CDR3 runs 15 residues. CDR3 coding DNA: TGTGCCAGCAGCCCGGGACAGGGGAGAGGCGACATTCAGTACTTC. Translated, it gives CASSPGQGRGDIQYF.

The gene calls are TRBV29-1 and TRBJ2-2; possibly TRBD2 for D (5 bases). Germline V gene sequence: CDR1 SQVTM, CDR2 ANQGSEA. V was cut by 3 bases and J by 5 bases, with 10 bases left in between. The CDR3 consists of 13 residues. CDR3 nucleotides: TGCAGCGTTGACCCCGGGGTAACCGGGGAGCTGTTTTTT. Encoded protein: CSVDPGVTGELFF.

V and J are TRBV5-1 and TRBJ2-1; D possibly corresponds to TRBD1 (6 bases). Trimming took off 7 bases at V and 4 bases at J, with 15 bases between the two ends. Germline V gene lookup returns CDR1 SGHRS and CDR2 YFSETQ. CDR3 size: 14 residues. The CDR3 DNA is TGCGCCAGCGGTTTTGGACAGTCTTACAATGAGCAGTTCTTC. Translation: CASGFGQSYNEQFF. Together with reference TRBV5-1 and TRBJ2-1, the CDR3 gives the full variable domain: KAGVTQTPRYLIKTRGQQVTLSCSPISGHRSVSWYQQTPGQGLQFLFEYFSETQRNKGNFPGRFSGRQFSNSRSEMNVSTLELGDSALYLCASGFGQSYNEQFFGPGTRLTVL.

This clone appeared once. The V and J genes are TRBV2 and TRBJ2-3; D gene unclear. CDR1 and CDR2 (germline): SNHLY, FYNNEI. V shed 8 bases and J shed 4 bases, with 16 bases lying between them. This CDR3 contains 14 residues. CDR3 amino acids: CASCSESNPDTQYF. DNA for the CDR3: TGTGCCAGCTGCTCCGAGAGTAACCCAGATACGCAGTATTTT.

V usage is TRBV5-1 and J usage is TRBJ2-3; 10 nucleotides line up with TRBD2. The V and J ends lost 4 bases and 0 bases, in that order; junction bases with no gene match: 5. The germline V gene has CDR1 SGHRS and CDR2 YFSETQ. The CDR3 has 16 residues. The CDR3 region has the DNA TGCGCCAGCAGCGGGGGACTAGCGAGGAGCACAGATACGCAGTATTTT. The encoded protein is CASSGGLARSTDTQYF.

V and J are TRBV4-3 and TRBJ2-7, with a possible D match to TRBD2 (6 bases). The CDR3 covers 14 residues. CDR1 LGHNA and CDR2 YSLEER come from the germline V gene. With 5 bases removed from V and 3 bases from J, the gap between germline ends came to 14 bases. Here the CDR3 reads CASSYGTYGYEQYF. The CDR3 nucleotides read TGCGCCAGCAGCTACGGGACTTACGGCTACGAGCAGTACTTC.

The chain joins TRBV19 to TRBJ1-2, with D perhaps TRBD1 (6 bases). Trimming cost V 7 bases and J 4 bases, with 13 bases left between them. The CDR3 consists of 13 residues. CDR1 is LNHDA, CDR2 SQIVND, per germline (reference sequence). CDR3 loop: CASTPGHIYGYTF. CDR3 coding DNA: TGTGCCAGTACCCCGGGACACATCTATGGCTACACCTTC.

V usage is TRBV27 and J usage is TRBJ2-1; D not certain. V was pared by 2 bases and J by 2 bases, with 7 bases between. Germline CDR1 MNHEY, CDR2 SMNVEV (reference sequence). This CDR3 comprises 14 residues. CDR3 in DNA: TGTGCCAGCAGTTTAGACTTCCCCTACAATGAGCAGTTCTTC. Translated, it gives CASSLDFPYNEQFF.